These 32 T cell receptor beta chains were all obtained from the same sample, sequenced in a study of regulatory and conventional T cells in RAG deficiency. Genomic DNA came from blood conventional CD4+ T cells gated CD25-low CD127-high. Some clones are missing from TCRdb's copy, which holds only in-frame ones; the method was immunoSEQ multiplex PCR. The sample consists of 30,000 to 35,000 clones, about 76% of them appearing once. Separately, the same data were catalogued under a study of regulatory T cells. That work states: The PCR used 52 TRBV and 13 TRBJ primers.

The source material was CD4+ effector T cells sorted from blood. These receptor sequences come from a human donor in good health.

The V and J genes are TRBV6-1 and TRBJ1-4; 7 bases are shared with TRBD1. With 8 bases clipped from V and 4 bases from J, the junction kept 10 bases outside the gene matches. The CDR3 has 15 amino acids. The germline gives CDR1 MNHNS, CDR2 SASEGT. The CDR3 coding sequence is TGTGCCAGCGGGGGGAGGGGGCGAGATAATGAAAAACTGTTTTTT. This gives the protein CASGGRGRDNEKLFF.

CDR3: CASSFQAGPYEQYF. The CDR3 DNA reads as TGTGCCAGTAGTTTCCAAGCCGGTCCCTACGAGCAGTACTTC. J is TRBJ2-7 and V is TRBV19; D gene uncertain. The CDR3 has 14 amino acids. CDR1 is LNHDA, CDR2 SQIVND, per germline (reference sequence). V was trimmed by 5 bases and J by 2 bases, leaving 13 bases between them.

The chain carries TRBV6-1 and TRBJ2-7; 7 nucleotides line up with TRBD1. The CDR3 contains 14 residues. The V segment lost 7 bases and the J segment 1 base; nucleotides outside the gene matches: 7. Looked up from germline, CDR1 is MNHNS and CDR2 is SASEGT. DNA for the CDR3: TGTGCCAGCAACAAGGACAGGAGTTCCTACGAGCAGTACTTC. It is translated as CASNKDRSSYEQYF.

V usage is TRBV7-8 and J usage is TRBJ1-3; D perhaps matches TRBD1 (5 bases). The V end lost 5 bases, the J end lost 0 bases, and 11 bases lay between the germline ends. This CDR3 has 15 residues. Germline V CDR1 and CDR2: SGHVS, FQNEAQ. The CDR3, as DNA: TGTGCCAGCAGCACTTCAGGGAGCTCTGGAAACACCATATATTTT. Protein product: CASSTSGSSGNTIYF.

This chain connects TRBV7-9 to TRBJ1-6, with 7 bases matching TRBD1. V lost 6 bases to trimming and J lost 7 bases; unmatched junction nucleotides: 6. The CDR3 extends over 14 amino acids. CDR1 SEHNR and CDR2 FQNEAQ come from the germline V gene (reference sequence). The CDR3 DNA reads TGTGCCAGCAGTCCTGGACAGGCCAATTCACCCCTCCACTTT. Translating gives CASSPGQANSPLHF.

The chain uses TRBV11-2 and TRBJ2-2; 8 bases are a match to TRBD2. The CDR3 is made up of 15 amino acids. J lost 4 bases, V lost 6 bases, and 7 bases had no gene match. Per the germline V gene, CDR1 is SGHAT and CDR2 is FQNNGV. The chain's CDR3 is CASSYSGVGTGELFF. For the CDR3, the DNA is TGTGCCAGCAGTTATAGCGGGGTTGGCACCGGGGAGCTGTTTTTT.

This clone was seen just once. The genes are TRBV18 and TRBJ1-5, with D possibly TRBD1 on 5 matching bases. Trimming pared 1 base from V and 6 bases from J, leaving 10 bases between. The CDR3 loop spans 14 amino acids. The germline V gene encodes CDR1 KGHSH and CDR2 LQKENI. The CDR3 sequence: CASSPQQGGQPQHF. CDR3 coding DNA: TGTGCCAGCTCACCACAGCAGGGCGGTCAGCCCCAGCATTTT.

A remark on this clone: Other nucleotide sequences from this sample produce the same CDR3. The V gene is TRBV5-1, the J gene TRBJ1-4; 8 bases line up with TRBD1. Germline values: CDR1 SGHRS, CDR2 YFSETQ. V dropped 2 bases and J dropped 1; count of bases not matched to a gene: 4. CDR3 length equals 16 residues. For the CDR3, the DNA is TGCGCCAGCAGCTTAGATGACAGGGGAACTAATGAAAAACTGTTTTTT. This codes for CASSLDDRGTNEKLFF.

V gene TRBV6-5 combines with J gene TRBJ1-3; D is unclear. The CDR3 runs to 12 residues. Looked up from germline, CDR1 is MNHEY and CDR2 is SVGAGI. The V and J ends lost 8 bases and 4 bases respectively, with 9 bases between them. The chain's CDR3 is CASHQGGNTIYF. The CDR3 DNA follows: TGTGCCAGCCACCAAGGAGGAAACACCATATATTTT.

CDR3 sequence: CASSLDTGGTEAFF. The CDR3 DNA reads TGTGCCAGCAGTTTAGATACAGGGGGGACTGAAGCTTTCTTT. The chain joins TRBV28 to TRBJ1-1, with 8 nucleotides matching TRBD1. The CDR3 length is 14 residues. V lost 2 bases, J lost 5 bases, and 4 bases stayed unmatched. Germline-derived CDR1 and CDR2 are MDHEN and SYDVKM.

The CDR3 spells CASSHGTGTNYGYTF. CDR3 in DNA: TGCGCCAGCAGCCACGGGACAGGAACTAACTATGGCTACACCTTC. The rearrangement links TRBV5-1 to TRBJ1-2; 8 nucleotides line up with TRBD1. The CDR3 contains 15 residues. V shed 4 bases and J 0 bases; nucleotides not matched to a gene: 5. Per the germline V gene, CDR1 is SGHRS and CDR2 is YFSETQ.

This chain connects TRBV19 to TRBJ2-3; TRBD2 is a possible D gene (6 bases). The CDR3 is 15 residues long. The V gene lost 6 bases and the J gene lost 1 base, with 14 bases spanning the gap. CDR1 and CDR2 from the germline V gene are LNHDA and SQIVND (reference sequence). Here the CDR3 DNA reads TGTGCCAGTAGCTTAGGAGGGGCGGGCACAGATACGCAGTATTTT. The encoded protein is CASSLGGAGTDTQYF.

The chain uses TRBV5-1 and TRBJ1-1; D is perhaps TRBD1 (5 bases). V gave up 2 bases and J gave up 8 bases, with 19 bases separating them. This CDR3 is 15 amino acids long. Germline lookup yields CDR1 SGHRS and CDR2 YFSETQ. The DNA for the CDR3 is TGCGCCAGCAGCTTATGGACTGGGACTCCCTCGGAAGCTTTCTTT. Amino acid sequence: CASSLWTGTPSEAFF.

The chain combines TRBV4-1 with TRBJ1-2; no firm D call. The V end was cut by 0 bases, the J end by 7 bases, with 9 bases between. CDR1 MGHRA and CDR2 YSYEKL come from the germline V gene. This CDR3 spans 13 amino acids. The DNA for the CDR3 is TGCGCCAGCAGCCAAGAGAGGTTCGTTGGCTACACCTTC. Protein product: CASSQERFVGYTF.

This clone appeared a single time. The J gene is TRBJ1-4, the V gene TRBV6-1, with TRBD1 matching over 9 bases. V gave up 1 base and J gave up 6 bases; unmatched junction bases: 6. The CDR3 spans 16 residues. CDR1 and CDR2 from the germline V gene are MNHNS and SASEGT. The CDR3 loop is CASSEVMGQGYEKLFF. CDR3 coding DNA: TGTGCCAGCAGTGAAGTCATGGGACAGGGTTATGAAAAACTGTTTTTT.

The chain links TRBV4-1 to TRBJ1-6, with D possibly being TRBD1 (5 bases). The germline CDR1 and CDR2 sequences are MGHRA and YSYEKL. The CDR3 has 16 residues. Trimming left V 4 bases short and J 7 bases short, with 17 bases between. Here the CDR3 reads CASSRVVGPVNSPLHF. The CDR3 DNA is TGCGCCAGCAGCCGCGTGGTGGGACCGGTAAATTCACCCCTCCACTTT.

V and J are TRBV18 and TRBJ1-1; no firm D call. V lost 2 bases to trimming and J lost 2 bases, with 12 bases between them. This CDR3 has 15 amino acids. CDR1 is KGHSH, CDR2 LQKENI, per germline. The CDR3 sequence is CASSPIVGINTEAFF. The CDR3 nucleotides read TGTGCCAGCTCACCAATCGTAGGGATTAACACTGAAGCTTTCTTT.

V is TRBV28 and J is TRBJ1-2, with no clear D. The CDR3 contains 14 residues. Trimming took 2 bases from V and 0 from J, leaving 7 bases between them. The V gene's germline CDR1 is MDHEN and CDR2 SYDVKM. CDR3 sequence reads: CASSLPATNYGYTF. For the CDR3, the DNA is TGTGCCAGCAGTTTACCAGCAACTAACTATGGCTACACCTTC.

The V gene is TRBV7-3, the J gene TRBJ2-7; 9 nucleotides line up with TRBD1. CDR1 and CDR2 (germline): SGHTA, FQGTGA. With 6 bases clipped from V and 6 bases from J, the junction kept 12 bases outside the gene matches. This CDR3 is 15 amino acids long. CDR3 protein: CASSLRGTGPTEQYF. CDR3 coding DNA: TGTGCCAGCAGTCTACGTGGGACAGGGCCGACCGAGCAGTACTTC.

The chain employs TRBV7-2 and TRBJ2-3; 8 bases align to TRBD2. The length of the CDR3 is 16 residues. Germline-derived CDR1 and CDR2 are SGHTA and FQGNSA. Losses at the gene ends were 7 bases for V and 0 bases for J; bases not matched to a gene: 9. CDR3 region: CASTKSRTSSTDTQYF. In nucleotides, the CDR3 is TGTGCCAGCACAAAAAGTAGGACTAGCAGCACAGATACGCAGTATTTT.

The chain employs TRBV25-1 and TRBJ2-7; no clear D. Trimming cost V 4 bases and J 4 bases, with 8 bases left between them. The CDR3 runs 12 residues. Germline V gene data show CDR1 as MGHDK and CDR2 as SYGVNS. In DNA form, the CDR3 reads TGTGCCAGCAGTGGATCGGGTTACGAGCAGTACTTC. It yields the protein CASSGSGYEQYF.

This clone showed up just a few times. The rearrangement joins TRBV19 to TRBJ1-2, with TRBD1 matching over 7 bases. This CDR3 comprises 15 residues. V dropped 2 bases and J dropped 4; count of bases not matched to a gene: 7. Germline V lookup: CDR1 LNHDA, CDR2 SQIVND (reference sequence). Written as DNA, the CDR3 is TGTGCCAGTAGTATATTGGGGACAGACCCCTATGGCTACACCTTC. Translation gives CASSILGTDPYGYTF.

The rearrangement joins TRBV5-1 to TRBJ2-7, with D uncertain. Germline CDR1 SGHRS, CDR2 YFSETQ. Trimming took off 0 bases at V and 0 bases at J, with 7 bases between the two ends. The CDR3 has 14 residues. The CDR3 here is CASSLVASSYEQYF. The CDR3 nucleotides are TGCGCCAGCAGCTTGGTGGCCAGCTCCTACGAGCAGTACTTC.

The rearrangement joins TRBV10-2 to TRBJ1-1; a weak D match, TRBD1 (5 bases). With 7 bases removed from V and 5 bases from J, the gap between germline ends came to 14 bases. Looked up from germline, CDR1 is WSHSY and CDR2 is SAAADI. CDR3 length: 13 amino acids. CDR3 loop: CASTPGGGTEAFF. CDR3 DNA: TGCGCCAGCACCCCGGGGGGGGGTACTGAAGCTTTCTTT.

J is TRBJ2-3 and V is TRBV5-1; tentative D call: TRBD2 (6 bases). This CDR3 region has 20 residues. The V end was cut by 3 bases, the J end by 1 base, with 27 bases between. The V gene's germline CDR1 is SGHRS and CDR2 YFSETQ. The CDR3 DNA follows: TGCGCCAGCAGCTCGACGGGACTTTCAACGCTCCTGACCCGCACAGATACGCAGTATTTT. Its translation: CASSSTGLSTLLTRTDTQYF.

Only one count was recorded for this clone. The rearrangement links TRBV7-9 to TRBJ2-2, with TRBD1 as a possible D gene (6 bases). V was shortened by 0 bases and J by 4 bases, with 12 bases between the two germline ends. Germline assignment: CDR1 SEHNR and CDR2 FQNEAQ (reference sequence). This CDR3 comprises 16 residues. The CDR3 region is CASSLARQGPTGELFF. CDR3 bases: TGTGCCAGCAGCTTAGCCCGGCAGGGGCCCACCGGGGAGCTGTTTTTT.

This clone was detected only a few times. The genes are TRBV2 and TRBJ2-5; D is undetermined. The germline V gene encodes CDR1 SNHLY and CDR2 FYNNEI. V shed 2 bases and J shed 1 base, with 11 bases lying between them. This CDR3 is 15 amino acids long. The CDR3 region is CASSEQAGSQETQYF. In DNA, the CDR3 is TGTGCCAGCAGTGAACAGGCCGGATCCCAAGAGACCCAGTACTTC. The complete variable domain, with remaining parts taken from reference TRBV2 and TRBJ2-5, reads EPEVTQTPSHQVTQMGQEVILRCVPISNHLYFYWYRQILGQKVEFLVSFYNNEISEKSEIFDDQFSVERPDGSNFTLKIRSTKLEDSAMYFCASSEQAGSQETQYFGPGTRLLVL.

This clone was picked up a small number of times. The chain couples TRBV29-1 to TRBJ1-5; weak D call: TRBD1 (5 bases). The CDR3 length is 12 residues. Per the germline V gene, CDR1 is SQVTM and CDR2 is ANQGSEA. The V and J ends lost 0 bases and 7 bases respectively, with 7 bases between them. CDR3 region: CSVEERGQPQHF. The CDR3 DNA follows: TGCAGCGTTGAAGAGCGGGGCCAGCCCCAGCATTTT. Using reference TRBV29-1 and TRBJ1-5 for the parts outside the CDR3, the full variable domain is SAVISQKPSRDICQRGTSLTIQCQVDSQVTMMFWYRQQPGQSLTLIATANQGSEATYESGFVIDKFPISRPNLTFSTLTVSNMSPEDSSIYLCSVEERGQPQHFGDGTRLSIL.

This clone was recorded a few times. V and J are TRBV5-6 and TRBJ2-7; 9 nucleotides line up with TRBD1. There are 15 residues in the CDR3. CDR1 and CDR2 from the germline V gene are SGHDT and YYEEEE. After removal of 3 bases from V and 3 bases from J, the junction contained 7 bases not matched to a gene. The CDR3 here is CASSSGTGRGYEQYF. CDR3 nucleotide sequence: TGTGCCAGCAGCTCCGGGACAGGGAGAGGCTACGAGCAGTACTTC.

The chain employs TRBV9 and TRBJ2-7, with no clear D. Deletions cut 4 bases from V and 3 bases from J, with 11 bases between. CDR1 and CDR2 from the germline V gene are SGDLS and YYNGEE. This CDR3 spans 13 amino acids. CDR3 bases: TGTGCCAGCAGCCTAAGACGGAGCTACGAGCAGTACTTC. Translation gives CASSLRRSYEQYF. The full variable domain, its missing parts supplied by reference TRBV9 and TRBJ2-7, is DSGVTQTPKHLITATGQRVTLRCSPRSGDLSVYWYQQSLDQGLQFLIQYYNGEERAKGNILERFSAQQFPDLHSELNLSSLELGDSALYFCASSLRRSYEQYFGPGTRLTVT.

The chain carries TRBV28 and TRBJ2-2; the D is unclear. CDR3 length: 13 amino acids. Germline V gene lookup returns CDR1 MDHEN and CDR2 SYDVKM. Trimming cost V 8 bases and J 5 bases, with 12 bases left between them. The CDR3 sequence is CASLDVGTGELFF. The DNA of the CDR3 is TGTGCCAGCCTAGATGTAGGGACCGGGGAGCTGTTTTTT.

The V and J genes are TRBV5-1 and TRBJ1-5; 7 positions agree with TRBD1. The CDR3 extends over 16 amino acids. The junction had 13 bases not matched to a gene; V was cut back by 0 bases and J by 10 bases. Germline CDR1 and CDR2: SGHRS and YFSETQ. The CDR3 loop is CASSLEATGLGFPQHF. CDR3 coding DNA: TGCGCCAGCAGCTTGGAAGCGACAGGGTTGGGATTTCCCCAGCATTTT.